Each of the 11 T cell receptor beta chains below was sequenced from the same sample in a study of technical replicates of blood from a few donors. Generated by immunoSEQ multiplex PCR, the TCRdb table keeps only in-frame clones and is missing some. This sample yields about 100,000 clones, of which approximately 95% are seen a single time; 0.3% to 0.35% belongs to the top ten. The sample was T cells isolated from PBMCs. All receptors derive from a human donor in good health.

The chain couples TRBV4-1 to TRBJ2-1, with D unresolved. Germline V CDR1 and CDR2: MGHRA, YSYEKL. Deletions cut 0 bases from V and 14 bases from J, with 11 bases between. The CDR3 is made up of 12 amino acids. In DNA, the CDR3 is TGCGCCAGCAGCCAAGATGGGCGTTTGGAGTTCTTC. Translating it yields CASSQDGRLEFF.

The gene calls are TRBV5-1 and TRBJ1-1; D ambiguous. Germline V CDR1 and CDR2: SGHRS, YFSETQ. Trimming cost V 1 base and J 7 bases, with 11 bases left between them. This CDR3 region has 13 residues. CDR3 residues: CASSLSADIEAFF. The CDR3 coding sequence is TGCGCCAGCAGCTTGTCGGCAGACATTGAAGCTTTCTTT.

The rearrangement links TRBV5-1 to TRBJ1-1; 9 bases are shared with TRBD1. The V and J ends lost 2 bases and 5 bases, in that order; junction bases with no gene match: 7. In germline, CDR1 is SGHRS, CDR2 YFSETQ. The CDR3 length is 15 residues. The CDR3 DNA reads TGCGCCAGCAGCTTCAGGGAACAGGGGGCGACTGAAGCTTTCTTT. As protein: CASSFREQGATEAFF. Filled out from reference TRBV5-1 and TRBJ1-1, the complete variable domain reads KAGVTQTPRYLIKTRGQQVTLSCSPISGHRSVSWYQQTPGQGLQFLFEYFSETQRNKGNFPGRFSGRQFSNSRSEMNVSTLELGDSALYLCASSFREQGATEAFFGQGTRLTVV.

The V gene is TRBV5-4, the J gene TRBJ2-2; 8 nucleotides align to TRBD1. Germline CDR1 and CDR2: SGHNT and YYREEE (reference sequence). The CDR3 length is 15 residues. J gave up 7 bases and V 0 bases, and 5 bases lay outside the gene matches. The CDR3 nucleotides are TGTGCCAGCAGCTTGGCGGACAGGGTCGGCGGGGAGCTGTTTTTT. Its protein product is CASSLADRVGGELFF.

This clone appeared a single time. This sequence joins TRBV28 and TRBJ2-5, with D possibly being TRBD2 (5 bases). V shed 6 bases and J shed 7 bases, with 15 bases lying between them. Germline V gene sequence: CDR1 MDHEN, CDR2 SYDVKM. The CDR3 has 13 amino acids. CDR3 in amino acids: CASSQPSSVTQYF. DNA for the CDR3: TGTGCCAGCAGCCAGCCTAGCTCAGTGACCCAGTACTTC.

This rearrangement joins TRBV6-5 to TRBJ1-2; 8 bases are a match to TRBD1. CDR3 length equals 16 residues. V was clipped by 3 bases and J by 7 bases; unmatched bases: 13. Germline CDR1 is MNHEY and CDR2 is SVGAGI. In DNA form, the CDR3 reads TGTGCCAGCAGTTATCGTGCTCTGCAGGGGGCATTTGGCTACACCTTC. This encodes CASSYRALQGAFGYTF.

The chain combines TRBV5-5 with TRBJ1-2; 9 bases agree with TRBD1. This CDR3 is built from 16 residues. V was clipped by 3 bases and J by 3 bases; unmatched bases: 9. Per the germline V gene, CDR1 is SGHKS and CDR2 is YYEKEE (reference sequence). The CDR3 here is CASSYRKGQGDYGYTF. CDR3 coding DNA: TGTGCCAGCAGCTACCGAAAGGGACAGGGCGACTATGGCTACACCTTC.

CDR3 sequence reads: CASRGANTGELFF. Here the CDR3 DNA reads TGTGCCAGCAGAGGGGCTAACACCGGGGAGCTGTTTTTT. The chain joins TRBV6-5 to TRBJ2-2; the D gene is possibly TRBD1 (5 bases). The germline gives CDR1 MNHEY, CDR2 SVGAGI. CDR3 size: 13 residues. V was cut by 6 bases and J by 2 bases, with 7 bases left in between.

V is TRBV6-1 and J is TRBJ1-1; 8 bases are shared with TRBD1. This CDR3 spans 15 amino acids. Germline CDR1 MNHNS, CDR2 SASEGT. With 5 bases clipped from V and 3 bases from J, the junction kept 8 bases outside the gene matches. The CDR3 spells CASSTYRGKDTEAFF. The CDR3 region has the DNA TGTGCCAGCAGTACCTACAGGGGGAAAGACACTGAAGCTTTCTTT.

The chain's CDR3 is CASSLRGQGHQPQHF. The CDR3 nucleotides read TGTGCCAGCAGCTTGAGGGGACAGGGGCATCAGCCCCAGCATTTT. The chain links TRBV5-8 to TRBJ1-5, with 10 bases matching TRBD1. V dropped 1 base and J dropped 5; count of bases not matched to a gene: 3. The germline CDR1 and CDR2 sequences are SGHTS and YDEGEE. The CDR3 sequence is 15 residues long.

CDR3 region: CAISDRDGTEAFF. Written as DNA, the CDR3 is TGTGCCATCAGTGACAGGGATGGCACTGAAGCTTTCTTT. The V gene is TRBV10-3, the J gene TRBJ1-1; D possibly corresponds to TRBD1 (5 bases). The V gene lost 3 bases and the J gene lost 4 bases, with 9 bases spanning the gap. CDR1 and CDR2 from the germline V gene are ENHRY and SYGVKD. This CDR3 is built from 13 residues.